Shown below are 8 T cell receptor beta chains from a single sample sequenced in a study of human T cells and chemical hapten exposure. TCRdb itself ran the RACE reads through MiXCR, one entry per CDR3 protein. Found here are 35,000 to 45,000 distinct CDR3 sequences, 9.5% to 10% of them singletons; the top ten hold 14%. As to time point: patch test 2, 6 weeks after DPC sensitization. Treatment: therapeutic diphenylcyclopropenone sensitization with weekly scalp DPC. The starting material, unfractionated whole blood, was used for total RNA extraction. The source material was whole blood, sampled in connection with sensitization to the hapten diphenylcyclopropenone (DPC). All receptors come from a woman under 40 with alopecia areata. Some clones in this sample may be carry-over from other donors' samples.

The V gene is TRBV7-2, the J gene TRBJ1-1; D gene ambiguous. There are 14 residues in the CDR3. Between the trimmed V and J ends, which lost 5 bases and 0 bases, there was a span of 10 bases. Germline loops: CDR1 SGHTA, CDR2 FQGNSA. As DNA, the CDR3 is TGTGCCAGCAGCCCCCCCACAATGAACACTGAAGCTTTCTTT. This codes for CASSPPTMNTEAFF.

This clonotype showed up just a few times. This chain connects TRBV28 to TRBJ2-3, with a weak D call TRBD1 (8 bases). In germline, CDR1 is MDHEN, CDR2 SYDVKM. This CDR3 is built from 15 residues. Trimming took off 4 bases at V and 7 bases at J, with 18 bases between the two ends. The CDR3 nucleotides are TGTGCCAGCAGTTCCCCTGGACAGGGAGGGAATACGCAGTATTTT. This gives the protein CASSSPGQGGNTQYF.

This clonotype has only a few counts. The chain combines TRBV20-1 with TRBJ2-5; either TRBD1 or TRBD2 may fit D (5 bases each). Germline V gene data show CDR1 as DFQATT and CDR2 as SNEGSKA (reference sequence). V lost 6 bases and J 5 bases, leaving 22 bases between the germline ends. The CDR3 is made up of 15 amino acids. CDR3 in DNA: TGCAGTGCGACCCCGGGACCCGCTGAAGGGGAGACCCAGTACTTC. This encodes CSATPGPAEGETQYF.

This clonotype was observed at least ten times. The gene calls are TRBV19 and TRBJ2-1; 10 bases map to TRBD2. Per the germline V gene, CDR1 is LNHDA and CDR2 is SQIVND (reference sequence). The CDR3 is made up of 19 amino acids. V shed 1 base, J shed 0 bases, and the junction held 9 bases outside the gene matches. CDR3 protein: CASSIGLAGVKVSYNEQFF. In DNA, the CDR3 is TGTGCCAGTAGTATAGGTCTAGCGGGGGTCAAAGTCTCCTACAATGAGCAGTTCTTC.

This clonotype was counted ten times or more. The rearrangement uses TRBV5-8 and TRBJ2-7; 7 bases match TRBD1. The length of the CDR3 is 14 residues. Germline lookup yields CDR1 SGHTS and CDR2 YDEGEE. J lost 2 bases, V lost 0 bases, and 2 bases had no gene match. CDR3: CASSLGDSAYEQYF. The CDR3, as DNA: TGTGCCAGCAGCTTGGGGGACAGTGCCTACGAGCAGTACTTC.

This clonotype was counted a few times. The chain links TRBV7-3 to TRBJ2-3; tentatively, D is TRBD1 (7 bases). The CDR3 spans 15 residues. V lost 2 bases and J 3 bases, leaving 12 bases between the germline ends. CDR1 is SGHTA and CDR2 is FQGTGA in the germline V gene. CDR3 in DNA: TGTGCCAGCAGCTTACAGACAGGGAGGACAGATACGCAGTATTTT. Amino acids: CASSLQTGRTDTQYF. The variable domain in full, completed from reference TRBV7-3 and TRBJ2-3, reads GAGVSQTPSNKVTEKGKYVELRCDPISGHTALYWYRQSLGQGPEFLIYFQGTGAADDSGLPNDRFFAVRPEGSVSTLKIQRTERGDSAVYLCASSLQTGRTDTQYFGPGTRLTVL.

The rearrangement links TRBV5-1 to TRBJ2-1; tentatively, D is TRBD1 (5 bases). The CDR3 runs to 14 residues. The ends were cut back, 2 bases at V and 11 bases at J, with 17 bases in the middle. Germline V gene data show CDR1 as SGHRS and CDR2 as YFSETQ. This CDR3 is CASSLATEVGKQFF. The CDR3 nucleotides read TGCGCCAGCAGCTTAGCGACAGAAGTTGGGAAGCAGTTCTTC. Drawing the rest from reference TRBV5-1 and TRBJ2-1, the complete variable domain is KAGVTQTPRYLIKTRGQQVTLSCSPISGHRSVSWYQQTPGQGLQFLFEYFSETQRNKGNFPGRFSGRQFSNSRSEMNVSTLELGDSALYLCASSLATEVGKQFFGPGTRLTVL.

The chain joins TRBV12-3 or TRBV12-4 to TRBJ1-4, with D perhaps TRBD1 (6 bases). This CDR3 has 15 amino acids. V was clipped by 5 bases and J by 7 bases, with 17 bases between them. CDR3 coding DNA: TGTGCCAGCAGTCCCTACAGGGTGGAGGGTGAAAAACTGTTTTTT. Its translation is CASSPYRVEGEKLFF.